The 23 T cell receptor beta chains below were found in one sample sequenced in a study of T cells in Graves' hyperthyroidism and ophthalmopathy. The investigators amplified TCR beta CDR3 regions from RNA transcripts. The HTBI primer set served for first-round RT-PCR of the TCR CDR3. Each CDR3 protein is one row after TCRdb ran MiXCR on the multiplex PCR reads. The sample holds nearly 600,000 distinct CDR3 sequences; over 12% are singletons and the top ten take roughly 7.7%. Sequenced material: blood. The source is a woman aged 18-29 years with Graves' ophthalmopathy.

This clonotype was seen ten or more times. V gene TRBV5-1 combines with J gene TRBJ1-2; unclear D gene. The CDR3 consists of 13 residues. V gave up 1 base and J gave up 3 bases, with 7 bases separating them. Germline CDR1 SGHRS, CDR2 YFSETQ. The CDR3 nucleotides read TGCGCCAGCAGCTTGAGGGAATACTATGGCTACACCTTC. Its translation is CASSLREYYGYTF.

The table lists this clonotype with many counts. DNA of the CDR3: TGTGCCAGCAGCTTACCGCCAGGGGCAGGCTACGAGCAGTACTTC. Its translation is CASSLPPGAGYEQYF. V usage is TRBV11-3 and J usage is TRBJ2-7; tentative D call: TRBD1 (6 bases). V was cut by 2 bases and J by 3 bases, with 14 bases left in between. Germline V gene lookup returns CDR1 SGHNT and CDR2 YENEEA. The CDR3 covers 15 residues. The variable domain in full, with the rest retrieved from reference TRBV11-3 and TRBJ2-7, is EAGVVQSPRYKIIEKKQPVAFWCNPISGHNTLYWYLQNLGQGPELLIRYENEEAVDDSQLPKDRFSAERLKGVDSTLKIQPAELGDSAVYLCASSLPPGAGYEQYFGPGTRLTVT.

This clonotype was counted many times. The chain joins TRBV29-1 to TRBJ2-1; D assignment may be TRBD1 or TRBD2 (5 bases each). CDR1 is SQVTM, CDR2 ANQGSEA, per germline. This CDR3 region has 12 residues. Trimming removed 6 bases from V and 6 bases from J, with 12 bases in between. The CDR3 coding sequence is TGCAGCGTCGGGACCGGTAGCAATGAGCAGTTCTTC. Protein product: CSVGTGSNEQFF.

The CDR3 DNA is TGTGCCAGCAGCTTAGCGACCCCAGTAGCCAAAAACATTCAGTACTTC. Translating it yields CASSLATPVAKNIQYF. This chain connects TRBV7-8 to TRBJ2-4; D is unresolved. The CDR3 loop spans 16 amino acids. V was shortened by 0 bases and J by 0 bases, with 9 bases between the two germline ends. The germline V gene encodes CDR1 SGHVS and CDR2 FQNEAQ.

This clonotype was detected ten times or more. CDR3 coding DNA: TGTGCCATCCCGGGACAGTCGAACACCGGGGAGCTGTTTTTT. Protein: CAIPGQSNTGELFF. This rearrangement joins TRBV2 to TRBJ2-2, with 7 nucleotides matching TRBD1. The CDR3 runs to 14 residues. V trimming: 10 bases; J trimming: 0 bases; junction bases outside the gene matches: 5. CDR1 and CDR2 from the germline V gene are SNHLY and FYNNEI.

This clonotype was seen ten or more times. CDR3 nucleotides: TGTGCCAGCAGCCCGGGACTAGCGGGAGCCAGAGATACGCAGTATTTT. Translating gives CASSPGLAGARDTQYF. This chain joins TRBV7-2 and TRBJ2-3; 14 positions agree with TRBD2. Germline V gene lookup returns CDR1 SGHTA and CDR2 FQGNSA. The CDR3 spans 16 residues. Trimming took 5 bases from V and 5 from J; bases not matched to a gene: 6.

Worth noting for this clonotype: A much more abundant neighbour one base away suggests this may be a read error. The chain combines TRBV2 with TRBJ1-2; 7 bases map to TRBD1. Germline-derived CDR1 and CDR2 are SNHLY and FYNNEI. The CDR3 totals 15 residues. The V and J ends lost 8 bases and 0 bases, in that order; junction bases with no gene match: 9. Written as DNA, the CDR3 is TGTGCCAGCGGCTTGAGGCAGGGGGCTAACTATGGCTACACCTTC. Residues: CASGLRQGANYGYTF. The variable domain in full, with the rest retrieved from reference TRBV2 and TRBJ1-2, is EPEVTQTPSHQVTQMGQEVILRCVPISNHLYFYWYRQILGQKVEFLVSFYNNEISEKSEIFDDQFSVERPDGSNFTLKIRSTKLEDSAMYFCASGLRQGANYGYTFGSGTRLTVV.

This clonotype was seen repeatedly, ten times or more. The chain has TRBV15 and TRBJ2-2; D is ambiguous. Germline CDR1 LNHNV, CDR2 YYDKDF (reference sequence). V shed 0 bases and J shed 1 base, with 12 bases lying between them. CDR3 length: 17 amino acids. DNA for the CDR3: TGTGCCACCAGCAGAGATAGTTGGCCTCGGAACACCGGGGAGCTGTTTTTT. The encoded protein is CATSRDSWPRNTGELFF.

This clonotype was observed at least ten times. The chain combines TRBV7-9 with TRBJ2-5; the D gene is possibly TRBD2 (6 bases). Per the germline V gene, CDR1 is SEHNR and CDR2 is FQNEAQ (reference sequence). Trimming pared 6 bases from V and 2 bases from J, leaving 13 bases between. The CDR3 spans 14 residues. The CDR3 DNA sequence: TGTGCCAGCAGTCCGGGACTGTCACAAGAGACCCAGTACTTC. It specifies CASSPGLSQETQYF.

This clonotype was seen ten or more times. The chain recombines TRBV6-5 with TRBJ1-3; D is possibly TRBD1 (6 bases). This CDR3 is 14 amino acids long. The germline V gene encodes CDR1 MNHEY and CDR2 SVGAGI. Trimming cost V 0 bases and J 4 bases, with 7 bases left between them. The CDR3 reads CASSYSDRGNTIYF. The CDR3 DNA reads as TGTGCCAGCAGTTACTCGGACAGAGGAAACACCATATATTTT.

This clonotype occurred a few times. This chain joins TRBV5-6 and TRBJ1-1, with 11 bases fitting TRBD1. Germline V CDR1 and CDR2: SGHDT, YYEEEE. There are 15 residues in the CDR3. J lost 10 bases, V lost 0 bases, and 8 bases had no gene match. As DNA, the CDR3 is TGTGCCAGCAGCTTGGCCGGGACAGGGGGATTCTTAGCTTTCTTT. Translating it yields CASSLAGTGGFLAFF.

This clonotype appeared many times. This sequence joins TRBV13 and TRBJ2-1, with D perhaps matching TRBD1 (6 bases). CDR1 PRHDT and CDR2 FYEKMQ come from the germline V gene (reference sequence). Trimming cost V 5 bases and J 4 bases, with 15 bases left between them. This CDR3 is 15 amino acids long. The CDR3: CASSPPQGSYNEQFF. The CDR3 DNA reads TGTGCCAGCAGCCCACCACAGGGATCGTACAATGAGCAGTTCTTC.

The chain carries TRBV20-1 and TRBJ2-7; tentatively, D is TRBD1 (6 bases). CDR1 is DFQATT and CDR2 is SNEGSKA in the germline V gene (reference sequence). The CDR3 extends over 13 amino acids. Trimming cost V 3 bases and J 1 base, with 10 bases left between them. The DNA for the CDR3 is TGCAGTGCTAGGGACAGTACTTCCTACGAGCAGTACTTC. Translation gives CSARDSTSYEQYF.

This sequence joins TRBV5-4 and TRBJ1-3; the D gene is possibly TRBD1 (5 bases). V lost 7 bases, J lost 3 bases, and 14 bases lay in between. CDR1 and CDR2 from the germline V gene are SGHNT and YYREEE (reference sequence). The CDR3 extends over 14 amino acids. CDR3 protein: CASSSPQGGNTIYF. The CDR3 DNA follows: TGTGCCAGCTCCTCCCCCCAGGGTGGAAACACCATATATTTT.

This clonotype was recorded at least ten times. This rearrangement joins TRBV13 to TRBJ2-7, with 10 bases that match TRBD2. The CDR3 sequence is 16 residues long. The V gene's germline CDR1 is PRHDT and CDR2 FYEKMQ (reference sequence). The V and J ends lost 4 bases and 2 bases, in that order; junction bases with no gene match: 8. The chain's CDR3 is CASSSRGTSATYEQYF. The CDR3, as DNA: TGTGCCAGCAGCTCCAGGGGGACTAGCGCAACCTACGAGCAGTACTTC.

Only a few counts were recorded for this clonotype. V gene TRBV6-1 combines with J gene TRBJ1-5; 8 bases match TRBD1. V dropped 8 bases and J dropped 5; count of bases not matched to a gene: 14. The CDR3 consists of 16 residues. The germline V gene has CDR1 MNHNS and CDR2 SASEGT. The CDR3 bases are TGTGCCAGCCGGGGGTCGACAGGGGTTTGGGATCAGCCCCAGCATTTT. Protein sequence: CASRGSTGVWDQPQHF.

The chain uses TRBV24-1 and TRBJ2-1; no clear D. Trimming stripped 5 bases from V and 8 bases from J, with 12 bases between. The CDR3 has 13 residues. The germline CDR1 and CDR2 sequences are KGHDR and SFDVKD. CDR3 in DNA: TGTGCCACCAGTGTTCCCCGAAAGGATGAGCAGTTCTTC. Amino acids: CATSVPRKDEQFF.

This clonotype showed up many times. The chain has TRBV19 and TRBJ1-1, with 9 nucleotides matching TRBD1. Germline trimming cut 4 bases from V and 2 bases from J; bases unmatched to any gene: 11. The germline gives CDR1 LNHDA, CDR2 SQIVND (reference sequence). The CDR3 has 17 residues. CDR3 amino acids: CASSRLGTGRQNTEAFF. CDR3 DNA sequence: TGTGCCAGTAGTAGATTAGGGACAGGGCGTCAAAACACTGAAGCTTTCTTT.

In this sample, this clonotype turned up many times. The rearrangement links TRBV15 to TRBJ2-1; a weak D match, TRBD2 (6 bases). Germline V gives CDR1 LNHNV, CDR2 YYDKDF (reference sequence). Trimming left V 0 bases short and J 10 bases short, with 16 bases between. This CDR3 is 15 amino acids long. In nucleotides, the CDR3 is TGTGCCACCAGCAGAGATCGGCGGGCGGAGGGGGAGCAGTTCTTC. It specifies CATSRDRRAEGEQFF.

This clonotype was seen many times. The chain joins TRBV2 to TRBJ2-5; no reliable D call. Germline CDR1 SNHLY, CDR2 FYNNEI. Trimming removed 1 base at V and 7 bases at J, with 7 bases between. There are 12 residues in the CDR3. The CDR3 DNA is TGTGCCAGCAGTGAAGGGACCGGGACCCAGTACTTC. Translation gives CASSEGTGTQYF.

At least ten counts were recorded for this clonotype. The chain joins TRBV20-1 to TRBJ2-1; the D is unclear. The germline V and J ends were trimmed by 1 base and 2 bases, with 12 bases remaining between them. The V gene's germline CDR1 is DFQATT and CDR2 SNEGSKA (reference sequence). The CDR3 spans 15 residues. The CDR3 region has the DNA TGCAGTGCTAGAGGTACCGGGTTGACCTACAATGAGCAGTTCTTC. Protein: CSARGTGLTYNEQFF.

This clonotype has more than one count but fewer than ten. One base away lies a much larger clone, so this may be a sequencing read error. DNA for the CDR3: TGTGCCAGCAGTTTTCCAGGGATTAACACCGGGGAGCTGTTTTTT. It yields the protein CASSFPGINTGELFF. The chain is built from TRBV12-3 or TRBV12-4 and TRBJ2-2; maybe TRBD1 (5 bases). CDR3 length: 15 residues. V was pared by 3 bases and J by 2 bases, with 10 bases between.

This clonotype was seen more than once but under ten times. V is TRBV5-1 and J is TRBJ1-5; TRBD1 is a possible D gene (6 bases). Germline V gene data show CDR1 as SGHRS and CDR2 as YFSETQ. V was cut by 6 bases and J by 1 base, with 14 bases left in between. The CDR3 is 15 amino acids. The CDR3 region has the DNA TGCGCCAGCACTCCCGAGGGGGGGAGCAATCAGCCCCAGCATTTT. This encodes CASTPEGGSNQPQHF.